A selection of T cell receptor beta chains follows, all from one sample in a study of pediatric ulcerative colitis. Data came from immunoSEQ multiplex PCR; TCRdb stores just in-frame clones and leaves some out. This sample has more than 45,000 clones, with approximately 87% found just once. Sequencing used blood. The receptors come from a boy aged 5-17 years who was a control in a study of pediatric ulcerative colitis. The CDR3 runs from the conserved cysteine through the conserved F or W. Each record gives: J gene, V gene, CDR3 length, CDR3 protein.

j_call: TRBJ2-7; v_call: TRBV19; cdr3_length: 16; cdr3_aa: CASSIVPGRKFYEQYF
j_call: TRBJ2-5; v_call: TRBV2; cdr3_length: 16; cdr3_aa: CASSGLAGEERETQYF
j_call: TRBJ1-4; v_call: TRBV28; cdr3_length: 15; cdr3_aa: CASTARKDTNEKLFF
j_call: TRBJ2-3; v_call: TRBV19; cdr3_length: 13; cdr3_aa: CAGSLADTDTQYF
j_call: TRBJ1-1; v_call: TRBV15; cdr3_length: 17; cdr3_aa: CATSRWTGLNLNTEAFF
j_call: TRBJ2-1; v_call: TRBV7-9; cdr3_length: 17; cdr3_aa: CASSLEGLWDLDNEQFF
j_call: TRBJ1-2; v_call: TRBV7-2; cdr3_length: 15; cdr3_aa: CASSLGVTDDYGYTF
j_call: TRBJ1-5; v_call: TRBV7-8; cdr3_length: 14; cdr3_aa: CASSPDRGYQPQHF
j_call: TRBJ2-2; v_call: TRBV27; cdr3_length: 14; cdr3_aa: CASRRTGNTGELFF
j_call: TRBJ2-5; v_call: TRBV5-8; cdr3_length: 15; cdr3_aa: CASSLSRGLQETQYF
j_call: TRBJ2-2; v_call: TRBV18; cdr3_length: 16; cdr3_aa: CASSPSQLAGTGELFF
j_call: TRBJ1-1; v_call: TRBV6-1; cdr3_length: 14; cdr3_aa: CASSIRGFGTEAFF
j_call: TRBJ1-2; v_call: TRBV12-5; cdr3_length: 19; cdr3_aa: CASGFWQGAIPNPYYGYTF
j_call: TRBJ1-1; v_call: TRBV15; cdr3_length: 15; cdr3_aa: CATSRVLGVLTEAFF
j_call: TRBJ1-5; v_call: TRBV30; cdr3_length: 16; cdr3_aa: CAWSRRSTGVNQPQHF
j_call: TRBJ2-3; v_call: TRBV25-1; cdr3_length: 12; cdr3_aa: CASRGDQDTQYF
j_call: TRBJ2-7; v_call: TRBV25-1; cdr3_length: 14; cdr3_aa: CASSDWDHSYEQYF
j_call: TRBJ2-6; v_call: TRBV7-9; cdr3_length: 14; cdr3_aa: CASSRGPGANVLTF
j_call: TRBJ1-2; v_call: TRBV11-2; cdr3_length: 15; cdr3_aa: CASTKQGATVYGYTF
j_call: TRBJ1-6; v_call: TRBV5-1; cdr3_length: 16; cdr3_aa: CASSIDSTGTNSPLHF
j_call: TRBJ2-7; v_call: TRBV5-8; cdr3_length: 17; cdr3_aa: CASSLLLAADLRGEQYF
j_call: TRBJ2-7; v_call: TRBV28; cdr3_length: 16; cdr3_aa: CASSTINRGRGHEQYF
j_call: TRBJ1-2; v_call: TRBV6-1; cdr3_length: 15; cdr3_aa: CATEPGQTLNYGYTF
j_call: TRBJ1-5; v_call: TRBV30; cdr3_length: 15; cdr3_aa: CAWSSPGHFNQPQHF
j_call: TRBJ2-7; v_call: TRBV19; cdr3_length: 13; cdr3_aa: CASSLKGNYEQYF
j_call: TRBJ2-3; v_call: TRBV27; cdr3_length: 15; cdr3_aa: CASKGGGSAEDTQYF
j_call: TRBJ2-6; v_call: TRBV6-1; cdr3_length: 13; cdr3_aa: CAIQASGANVLTF
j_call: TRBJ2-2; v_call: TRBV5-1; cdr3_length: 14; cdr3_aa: CASSLPRYTGELFF
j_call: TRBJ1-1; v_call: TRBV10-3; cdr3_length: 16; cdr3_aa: CAISWGTATSFTEAFF
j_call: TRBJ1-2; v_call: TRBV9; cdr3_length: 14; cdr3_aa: CASSRGTSNYGYTF
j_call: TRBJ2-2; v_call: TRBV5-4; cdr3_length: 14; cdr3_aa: CASRRQGAGGELFF
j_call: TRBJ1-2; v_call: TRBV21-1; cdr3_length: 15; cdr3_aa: CASSKALTGGNGYTF
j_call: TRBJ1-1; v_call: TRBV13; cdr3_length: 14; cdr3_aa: CASSAGHPNTEAFF
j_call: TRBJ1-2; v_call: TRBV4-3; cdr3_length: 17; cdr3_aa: CASSQDVAGGRGYGYTF
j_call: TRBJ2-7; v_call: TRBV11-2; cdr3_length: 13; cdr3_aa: CASTLGVFYEQYF
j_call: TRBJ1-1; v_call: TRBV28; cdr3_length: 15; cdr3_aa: CASSLPGQGNTEAFF
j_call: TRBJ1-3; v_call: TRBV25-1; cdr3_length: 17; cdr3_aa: CASSERHSKSPGNTIYF
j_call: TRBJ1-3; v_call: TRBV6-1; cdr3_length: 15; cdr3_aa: CASSDQIFSGNTIYF
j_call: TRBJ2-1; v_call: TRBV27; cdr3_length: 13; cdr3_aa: CASRGRSYNEQFF
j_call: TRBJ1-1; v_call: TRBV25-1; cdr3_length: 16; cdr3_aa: CASSEPRAGGDTEAFF
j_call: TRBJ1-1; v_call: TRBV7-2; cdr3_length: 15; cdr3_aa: CASSLNTGMNTEAFF
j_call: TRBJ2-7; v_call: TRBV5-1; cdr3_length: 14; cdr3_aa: CASSWGLADYEQYF